One T cell receptor (beta chain) is described in this entry. Its antigen is still unknown. Clones were read by immunoSEQ multiplex PCR, and TCRdb kept only the in-frame ones, dropping some. The table has 80,000 to 95,000 clones, roughly 91% seen once. The CDR3 is 13 residues long. V lost 9 bases and J lost 0, with 9 bases in between. CDR1 MDHEN and CDR2 SYDVKM come from the germline V gene. This record comes from a study of T cell responses to AZD1222 COVID-19 vaccine. Study-wide points: Spike regions recognized by vaccine-associated CD4 TCRs spanned the protein, led by 160-218 and 743-854. White British people made up most donors, females outnumbered males, and clonal diversity was possibly underestimated. Two AZD1222 doses significantly raised spike-specific TCR breadth and depth over controls.

The V call is TRBV28, the J call TRBJ1-3; a weak D match, TRBD1 (5 bases). Sequencing used peripheral blood, obtained on day 0 of MenACWY control vaccination. The receptor comes from an adult in good health. The CDR3 spells CASGGGSGNTIYF. In nucleotides, the CDR3 is TGTGCCAGTGGGGGGGGCTCTGGAAACACCATATATTTT. Filled out from reference TRBV28 and TRBJ1-3, the complete variable domain reads DVKVTQSSRYLVKRTGEKVFLECVQDMDHENMFWYRQDPGLGLRLIYFSYDVKMKEKGDIPEGYSVSREKKERFSLILESASTNQTSMYLCASGGGSGNTIYFGEGSWLTVV.